Sequencing of this TCR beta chain was carried out in a study of blood T cell repertoires in COVID-19. Across the study: Collection of acute and convalescent COVID-19 samples took place in the United States, Italy and Spain. Nucleic acid was either cDNA or gDNA, and it came from T cells, B-cell-depleted T cells, or PBMCs.

The V end lost 5 bases, the J end lost 2 bases, and 16 bases lay between the germline ends. The CDR3 sequence is 15 residues long. Germline CDR1 and CDR2: SGHAT and FQNNGV. Per the original methods: Cell counts per sample came from amplifying reference gene primers. Repertoires were generated with immunoSEQ multiplex PCR, while TCRdb's copy carries only in-frame clones and drops some. V and J calls and clone size are copied from that table; D and trimming were computed from the DNA. Of 55,000 to 75,000 clones in the sample, roughly 86% were seen once. The J gene is TRBJ2-7, the V gene TRBV11-2; TRBD2 is a possible D gene (6 bases). Sequences were obtained from peripheral blood. This receptor was taken from a man between 50 and 59 years old with acute or convalescent COVID-19. The CDR3 loop is CASSPTRDSAYEQYF. CDR3 bases: TGTGCCAGCAGCCCTACGCGGGACTCCGCCTACGAGCAGTACTTC.